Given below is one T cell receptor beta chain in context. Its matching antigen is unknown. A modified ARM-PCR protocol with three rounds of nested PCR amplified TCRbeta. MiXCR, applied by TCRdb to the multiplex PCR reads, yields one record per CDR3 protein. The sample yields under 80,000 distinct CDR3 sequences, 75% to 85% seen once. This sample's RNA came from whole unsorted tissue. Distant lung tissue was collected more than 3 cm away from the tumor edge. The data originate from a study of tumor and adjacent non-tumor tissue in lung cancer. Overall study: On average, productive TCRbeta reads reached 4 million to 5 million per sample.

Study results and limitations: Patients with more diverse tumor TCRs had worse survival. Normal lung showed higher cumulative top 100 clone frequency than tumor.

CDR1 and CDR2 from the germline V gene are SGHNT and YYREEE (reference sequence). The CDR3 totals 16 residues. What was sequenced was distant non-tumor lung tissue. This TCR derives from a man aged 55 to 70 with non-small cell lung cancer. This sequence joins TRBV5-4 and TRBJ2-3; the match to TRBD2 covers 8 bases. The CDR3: CACSPIEREPGNTQYF. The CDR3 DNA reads TGTGCGTGCAGCCCTATCGAGCGGGAGCCGGGAAATACGCAGTATTTT.